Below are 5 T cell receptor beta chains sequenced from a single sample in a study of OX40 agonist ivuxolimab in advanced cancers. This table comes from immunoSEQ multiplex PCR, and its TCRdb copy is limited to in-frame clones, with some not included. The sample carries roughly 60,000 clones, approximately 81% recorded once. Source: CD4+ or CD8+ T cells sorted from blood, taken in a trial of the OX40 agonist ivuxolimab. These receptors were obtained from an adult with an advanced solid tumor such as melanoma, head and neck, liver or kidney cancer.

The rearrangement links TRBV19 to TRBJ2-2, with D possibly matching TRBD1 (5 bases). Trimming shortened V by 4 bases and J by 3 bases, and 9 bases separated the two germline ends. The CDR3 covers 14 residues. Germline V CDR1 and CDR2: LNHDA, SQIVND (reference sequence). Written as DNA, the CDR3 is TGTGCCAGTAGTACATGGGGCGACACCGGGGAGCTGTTTTTT. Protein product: CASSTWGDTGELFF.

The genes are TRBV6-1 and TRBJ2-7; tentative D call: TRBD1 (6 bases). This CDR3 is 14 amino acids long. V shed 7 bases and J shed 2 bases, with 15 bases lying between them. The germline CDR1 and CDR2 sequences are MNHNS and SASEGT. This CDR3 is CASTLRGSTYEQYF. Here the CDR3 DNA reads TGTGCCAGCACTCTCAGGGGCTCAACCTACGAGCAGTACTTC.

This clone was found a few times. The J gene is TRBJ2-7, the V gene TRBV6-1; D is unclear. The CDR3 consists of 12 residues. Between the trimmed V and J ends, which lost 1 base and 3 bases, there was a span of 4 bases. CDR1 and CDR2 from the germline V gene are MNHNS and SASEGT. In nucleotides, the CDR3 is TGTGCCAGCAGTGAAGTCGGCTACGAGCAGTACTTC. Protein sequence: CASSEVGYEQYF.

Here the CDR3 reads CASSSTPSSGRGYEQYV. CDR3 bases: TGTGCCAGCAGTTCAACCCCTTCGAGCGGGAGGGGGTACGAGCAGTACGTC. The chain is built from TRBV28 and TRBJ2-7, with 10 bases lining up with TRBD2. The CDR3 is 17 residues long. Trimming removed 4 bases from V and 4 bases from J; junction bases left unmatched: 13. CDR1 and CDR2 (germline): MDHEN, SYDVKM.

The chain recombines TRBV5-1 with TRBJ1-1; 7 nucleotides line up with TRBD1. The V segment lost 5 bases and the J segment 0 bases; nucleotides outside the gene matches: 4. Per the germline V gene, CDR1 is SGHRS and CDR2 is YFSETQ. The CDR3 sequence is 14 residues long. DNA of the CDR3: TGCGCCAGCAGACGGGGACAGTTGAACACTGAAGCTTTCTTT. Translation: CASRRGQLNTEAFF.